What follows is one T cell receptor beta chain and its context. Its antigen is undetermined. This sample is drawn from a study of long-term antiretroviral therapy in people with HIV. Study summary: It was about a decade before the 2015 immediate-ART recommendation that the earliest samples were taken. General study findings and limits: The clones with expansion before ART were dominant in the repertoire at all time points.

There were about 1-10 million cryopreserved PBMC in the samples before DNA extraction. Germline V gene data show CDR1 as SGHTA and CDR2 as FQGNSA. V lost 1 base and J 4 bases, leaving 5 bases between the germline ends. The CDR3 covers 14 residues. A v3.0 immunoSEQ assay was performed at survey level. Clones were sequenced by immunoSEQ multiplex PCR, and TCRdb holds only the in-frame ones, with some missing. The sample yields tens of thousands of clones, around 85% seen once. The chain combines TRBV7-2 with TRBJ1-6; D is unresolved. The TCR was taken from a man aged 40-49 years with HIV. The sequencing here drew on unsorted PBMCs, taken 2.3 years after starting antiretroviral therapy. CDR3 DNA sequence: TGTGCCAGCAGCTTAGACGGGTATAATTCACCCCTCCACTTT. Amino acids: CASSLDGYNSPLHF. Supplemented by reference TRBV7-2 and TRBJ1-6, the full variable domain reads GAGVSQSPSNKVTEKGKDVELRCDPISGHTALYWYRQSLGQGLEFLIYFQGNSAPDKSGLPSDRFSAERTGGSVSTLTIQRTQQEDSAVYLCASSLDGYNSPLHFGNGTRLTVT.